A single sample gave rise to the 6 T cell receptor beta chains below, sequenced in a study of T cell responses to AZD1222 COVID-19 vaccine (dated by TCRdb to 2020 to 2022). The time point label here, explained by the study, means: baseline before first vaccination. Library preparation was by the immunoSEQ multiplex PCR assay. TCRdb carries this immuneACCESS record with in-frame sequences only. Its versions omit some clonotypes, under half of them owing to an unresolved V gene in the studies checked, with the rest unexplained. For this sample there are some 130,000 clones; around nine tenths appear just once. 1.9% of the sample belongs to the ten largest clones. The starting material was peripheral blood, obtained on day 0 of AZD1222 vaccination. These receptors came from an adult in good health.

The V gene is TRBV18, the J gene TRBJ1-5; D is unresolved. V was shortened by 1 base and J by 0 bases, with 19 bases between the two germline ends. Germline V gene data show CDR1 as KGHSH and CDR2 as LQKENI. The CDR3 sequence is 19 residues long. CDR3 nucleotide sequence: TGTGCCAGCTCACCACTCCCCGCGATGAGCGATAGTAGCAATCAGCCCCAGCATTTT. It encodes CASSPLPAMSDSSNQPQHF. Supplemented by reference TRBV18 and TRBJ1-5, the full variable domain reads NAGVMQNPRHLVRRRGQEARLRCSPMKGHSHVYWYRQLPEEGLKFMVYLQKENIIDESGMPKERFSAEFPKEGPSILRIQQVVRGDSAAYFCASSPLPAMSDSSNQPQHFGDGTRLSIL.

The chain combines TRBV11-2 with TRBJ2-6; D might be TRBD1 or TRBD2, each matching 6 bases. CDR3 length: 18 amino acids. Deletions cut 3 bases from V and 0 bases from J, with 15 bases between. In germline, CDR1 is SGHAT, CDR2 FQNNGV. This CDR3 reads CASSFVRGAASGANVLTF. The CDR3, as DNA: TGTGCCAGCAGCTTCGTAAGGGGGGCAGCCTCTGGGGCCAACGTCCTGACTTTC.

This sequence joins TRBV2 and TRBJ2-5; D not certain. The CDR3 contains 11 residues. Trimming left V 5 bases short and J 5 bases short, with 6 bases between. The germline V gene encodes CDR1 SNHLY and CDR2 FYNNEI. The CDR3 here is CASSRAETQYF. The CDR3 nucleotides are TGTGCCAGCAGTAGGGCGGAGACCCAGTACTTC.

Worth noting for this clone: Other nucleotide sequences from this sample produce the same CDR3. The chain links TRBV3-1 (or the pseudogene TRBV3-2) to TRBJ1-1; 9 positions match TRBD1. Germline CDR1 and CDR2: LGHDT and YNNKEL (reference sequence). The CDR3 runs to 15 residues. With V trimmed by 2 bases and J by 2 bases, 3 bases remained unmatched. As DNA, the CDR3 is TGTGCCAGCAGCCAACCGGGACAGGGTAACACTGAAGCTTTCTTT. Amino acids: CASSQPGQGNTEAFF.

The rearrangement joins TRBV6-6 to TRBJ1-5; D is unresolved. The germline V gene has CDR1 MNHNY and CDR2 SVGAGI (reference sequence). The germline V and J ends were trimmed by 0 bases and 7 bases, with 4 bases remaining between them. The CDR3 spans 12 residues. Written as DNA, the CDR3 is TGTGCCAGCAGTTACTCCTTACAGCCCCAGCATTTT. This codes for CASSYSLQPQHF.

V is TRBV5-4 and J is TRBJ2-7, with 10 bases that match TRBD2. With V trimmed by 3 bases and J by 2 bases, 5 bases remained unmatched. The V gene's germline CDR1 is SGHNT and CDR2 YYREEE (reference sequence). The CDR3 extends over 15 amino acids. The CDR3 nucleotides are TGTGCCAGCAGCTCAGCGGGAGGGCCCGCCTACGAGCAGTACTTC. Protein sequence: CASSSAGGPAYEQYF.